The 28 T cell receptor beta chains below all came from one sample that was sequenced in a study of human T cells and chemical hapten exposure. Stated time point: patch test 1, 2 weeks after DPC sensitization. Documented treatment: therapeutic diphenylcyclopropenone sensitization with weekly scalp DPC. TCRdb called the RACE reads again in MiXCR, with one record for every CDR3 protein. Found here are approximately 74,000 distinct CDR3 sequences, approximately 32% of them singletons; the top ten hold more than 7%. Sequencing used whole blood, obtained in connection with sensitization to the hapten diphenylcyclopropenone (DPC). Receptors were obtained from a man aged 40-50 years with alopecia areata. Some clones in this sample may be carry-over from other donors' samples.

CDR3 sequence reads: CASSLRGLQYRIGEQYF. The DNA of the CDR3 is TGTGCCAGCAGCCTCCGGGGACTACAATACCGGATTGGCGAGCAGTACTTC. The chain joins TRBV7-9 to TRBJ2-7; 7 bases fit TRBD2. CDR1 SEHNR and CDR2 FQNEAQ come from the germline V gene (reference sequence). V shed 5 bases and J 6 bases; nucleotides not matched to a gene: 19. CDR3 length equals 17 residues.

The V gene is TRBV12-5, the J gene TRBJ2-1, with D unresolved. The germline V and J ends were trimmed by 1 base and 2 bases, with 12 bases remaining between them. This CDR3 has 16 amino acids. Germline V gene data show CDR1 as LGHNT and CDR2 as FRNRAP. For the CDR3, the DNA is TGTGCTAGTGGTTTGGCACCAAGTCCTGCCTACAATGAGCAGTTCTTC. It translates to CASGLAPSPAYNEQFF.

The table lists this clonotype with a few counts. The genes are TRBV20-1 and TRBJ2-7, with 10 positions matching TRBD1. In germline, CDR1 is DFQATT, CDR2 SNEGSKA (reference sequence). The CDR3 extends over 15 amino acids. J lost 6 bases, V lost 7 bases, and 15 bases had no gene match. CDR3 sequence: CSVTFPGTGVREQYF. CDR3 nucleotides: TGCAGTGTTACCTTCCCCGGGACAGGGGTCCGCGAGCAGTACTTC.

There are a few counts of this clonotype. The chain uses TRBV5-5 and TRBJ2-7; a possible D gene is TRBD2 (6 bases). The V end was cut by 3 bases, the J end by 12 bases, with 13 bases between. CDR3 length: 11 amino acids. CDR1 is SGHKS, CDR2 YYEKEE, per germline (reference sequence). The CDR3 nucleotides are TGTGCCAGCAGCTCCCCGGGACTGGGGTACTTC. Translated: CASSSPGLGYF.

This clonotype was detected a few times. The chain joins TRBV7-9 to TRBJ2-3, with 14 bases matching TRBD2. The CDR3 has 16 residues. Germline values: CDR1 SEHNR, CDR2 FQNEAQ (reference sequence). The V segment lost 10 bases and the J segment 2 bases; nucleotides outside the gene matches: 8. The CDR3 nucleotides are TGTGCCATCGGGACTAGCGGGAGCCTTAACACAGATACGCAGTATTTT. The encoded protein is CAIGTSGSLNTDTQYF. The complete variable domain, with remaining parts taken from reference TRBV7-9 and TRBJ2-3, reads DTGVSQNPRHKITKRGQNVTFRCDPISEHNRLYWYRQTLGQGPEFLTYFQNEAQLEKSRLLSDRFSAERPKGSFSTLEIQRTEQGDSAMYLCAIGTSGSLNTDTQYFGPGTRLTVL.

This clonotype occurred a few times. The V gene is TRBV15, the J gene TRBJ2-5; TRBD2 is a possible D gene (6 bases). Looked up from germline, CDR1 is LNHNV and CDR2 is YYDKDF (reference sequence). Trimming cost V 0 bases and J 5 bases, with 13 bases left between them. The CDR3 totals 15 residues. The CDR3 here is CATSRDRELGETQYF. CDR3 coding DNA: TGTGCCACCAGCAGAGATCGGGAGCTTGGGGAGACCCAGTACTTC.

V is TRBV7-2 and J is TRBJ2-5, with D perhaps TRBD2 (5 bases). The length of the CDR3 is 16 residues. Trimming removed 5 bases at V and 4 bases at J, with 20 bases between. Germline-derived CDR1 and CDR2 are SGHTA and FQGNSA. This chain's CDR3 is CASSEVVSRAGETQYF. The CDR3 coding sequence is TGTGCCAGCAGCGAAGTAGTCTCCCGGGCGGGAGAGACCCAGTACTTC.

This clonotype occurred a few times. The V gene is TRBV7-9, the J gene TRBJ2-7, with 7 positions matching TRBD1. The germline V gene has CDR1 SEHNR and CDR2 FQNEAQ (reference sequence). V lost 5 bases, J lost 11 bases, and 15 bases stayed unmatched. This CDR3 has 14 amino acids. The CDR3 DNA sequence: TGTGCCAGCAGCCGCGATCGGGACAGCGGCCCGGAGTACTTC. It specifies CASSRDRDSGPEYF.

The V call is TRBV27, the J call TRBJ2-6; TRBD1 is a possible D gene (5 bases). V gave up 6 bases and J gave up 0 bases, with 9 bases separating them. Germline-derived CDR1 and CDR2 are MNHEY and SMNVEV (reference sequence). CDR3 size: 15 residues. CDR3 sequence: CASSLQGSGANVLTF. The CDR3 nucleotides read TGTGCCAGCAGCCTTCAGGGCTCTGGGGCCAACGTCCTGACTTTC. The variable domain in full, completed from reference TRBV27 and TRBJ2-6, reads EAQVTQNPRYLITVTGKKLTVTCSQNMNHEYMSWYRQDPGLGLRQIYYSMNVEVTDKGDVPEGYKVSRKEKRNFPLILESPSPNQTSLYFCASSLQGSGANVLTFGAGSRLTVL.

The V gene is TRBV7-8, the J gene TRBJ2-7; 7 positions match TRBD2. Germline V gene sequence: CDR1 SGHVS, CDR2 FQNEAQ. The trim removed 1 base at V and 2 bases at J, leaving 5 bases unmatched. This CDR3 comprises 15 residues. CDR3 bases: TGTGCCAGCAGCTTAGTCGGAGGACTAGCCTACGAGCAGTACTTC. Its protein is CASSLVGGLAYEQYF.

The sample holds a few counts of this clonotype. This sequence joins TRBV9 and TRBJ2-3; D tentatively fits TRBD1 or TRBD2 (6 bases each). Germline CDR1 and CDR2: SGDLS and YYNGEE. The CDR3 totals 17 residues. The germline V and J ends were trimmed by 0 bases and 2 bases, with 16 bases remaining between them. CDR3 residues: CASSVAAGHATTDTQYF. The CDR3 DNA is TGTGCCAGCAGCGTAGCCGCGGGACATGCGACCACAGATACGCAGTATTTT.

The chain couples TRBV20-1 to TRBJ1-6; D unclear. V was shortened by 3 bases and J by 7 bases, with 13 bases between the two germline ends. Germline CDR1 DFQATT, CDR2 SNEGSKA (reference sequence). The CDR3 contains 14 residues. CDR3 DNA sequence: TGCAGTGCTAGGACGGGCTCGGAGAATTCACCCCTCCACTTT. Its translation is CSARTGSENSPLHF.

In DNA form, the CDR3 reads TGTGCCACCAGTGATACAGAGGGGGGCGCGAGTCAGAACTATGGCTACACCTTC. It yields the protein CATSDTEGGASQNYGYTF. The chain carries TRBV24-1 and TRBJ1-2; maybe TRBD1 (6 bases). Germline-derived CDR1 and CDR2 are KGHDR and SFDVKD. CDR3 size: 18 residues. Trimming removed 3 bases from V and 2 bases from J, with 21 bases in between.

A few counts support this clonotype. Mismatch with germline at one junction end may stem from a read error. The rearrangement joins TRBV28 to TRBJ2-2; a possible D gene is TRBD2 (7 bases). Germline V CDR1 and CDR2: MDHEN, SYDVKM. The CDR3 is made up of 18 amino acids. The CDR3 protein is CASSGLIVRGANAGELFF. The CDR3 DNA sequence: TGTGCCAGCAGTGGACTTATCGTCCGGGGGGCGAACGCCGGGGAGCTGTTTTTT.

This clonotype occurred a few times. The CDR3 DNA reads TGTGCCAGCAGCACCCGCTTTGAGCGGGAGGTGAATACAGATACGCAGTATTTT. Protein product: CASSTRFEREVNTDTQYF. This chain joins TRBV21-1 and TRBJ2-3; TRBD2 reflects the table's D call only, with no check against the DNA. TRBV21-1 is a known pseudogene. The CDR3 sequence is 18 residues long.

This clonotype came up a few times. This chain joins TRBV5-1 and TRBJ2-3; D is unresolved. Looked up from germline, CDR1 is SGHRS and CDR2 is YFSETQ. The CDR3 has 15 amino acids. V shed 0 bases and J shed 4 bases, with 12 bases lying between them. The CDR3 sequence: CASSLGRTQADTQYF. The CDR3 DNA reads TGCGCCAGCAGCTTGGGGCGGACGCAAGCAGATACGCAGTATTTT.

The rearrangement uses TRBV5-4 and TRBJ2-6; D gene uncertain. Germline CDR1 reads SGHNT; CDR2 reads YYREEE (reference sequence). Trimming took 4 bases from V and 4 from J, leaving 18 bases between them. The CDR3 spans 17 residues. CDR3 nucleotides: TGTGCCAGCAGCCGACCGCACCAAGGCGCCGGGGCCAACGTCCTGACTTTC. Translated: CASSRPHQGAGANVLTF. Full variable domain (remainder filled in from reference TRBV5-4 and TRBJ2-6): ETGVTQSPTHLIKTRGQQVTLRCSSQSGHNTVSWYQQALGQGPQFIFQYYREEENGRGNFPPRFSGLQFPNYSSELNVNALELDDSALYLCASSRPHQGAGANVLTFGAGSRLTVL.

As for this clonotype: Germline and junction disagree at one end, which may indicate a read error. The rearrangement links TRBV28 to TRBJ2-3; D is possibly TRBD2 (5 bases). Germline V gene sequence: CDR1 MDHEN, CDR2 SYDVKM. This CDR3 is 18 amino acids long. The CDR3 coding sequence is TGTGCCAGCAGTTTGGGAGTGGATTTAGCCATACTGGTGGATACACAGTATTTT. Residues: CASSLGVDLAILVDTQYF.

The CDR3 loop is CSVELAGVGNEQFF. CDR3 bases: TGCAGCGTAGAACTAGCGGGAGTTGGCAATGAGCAGTTCTTC. The chain carries TRBV29-1 and TRBJ2-1, with 11 bases lining up with TRBD2. Germline-derived CDR1 and CDR2 are SQVTM and ANQGSEA. CDR3 length equals 14 residues. J lost 6 bases, V lost 6 bases, and 7 bases had no gene match.

V is TRBV10-3 and J is TRBJ1-5; D uncertain. Germline CDR1 ENHRY, CDR2 SYGVKD. The CDR3 contains 16 residues. V gave up 0 bases and J gave up 0 bases, with 9 bases separating them. The CDR3 bases are TGTGCCATCAGTGAGTCGAGTCGGATTAGCAATCAGCCCCAGCATTTT. Amino acids: CAISESSRISNQPQHF.

The CDR3 DNA reads as TGTGCCAGCAGTTTGATGGGGAAAGGCGAGCAGTACTTC. Its protein is CASSLMGKGEQYF. The V call is TRBV12-3 or TRBV12-4, the J call TRBJ2-7; no reliable D call. CDR3 size: 13 residues. Trimming shortened V by 3 bases and J by 6 bases, and 12 bases separated the two germline ends.

This clonotype was detected a few times. The DNA of the CDR3 is TGCAGTGCTACGCCCCTAGCGGGGGTCACAGATACGCAGTATTTT. Amino acid sequence: CSATPLAGVTDTQYF. This sequence joins TRBV20-1 and TRBJ2-3; 10 nucleotides agree with TRBD2. Trimming at V came to 4 bases and at J to 2 bases, leaving 6 bases not matched to a gene. The length of the CDR3 is 15 residues. Per the germline V gene, CDR1 is DFQATT and CDR2 is SNEGSKA (reference sequence).

The chain couples TRBV11-2 to TRBJ2-7; 10 bases line up with TRBD2. CDR1 SGHAT and CDR2 FQNNGV come from the germline V gene. The length of the CDR3 is 16 residues. The V and J ends lost 7 bases and 5 bases, in that order; junction bases with no gene match: 14. The CDR3 DNA follows: TGTGCCAGCACCACCTCGCGGCTAGCGGGAGCCCACGAGCAGTACTTC. It translates to CASTTSRLAGAHEQYF.

This rearrangement joins TRBV5-6 to TRBJ1-3; D ambiguous. In germline, CDR1 is SGHDT, CDR2 YYEEEE. V lost 4 bases and J lost 0, with 11 bases in between. CDR3 length equals 15 residues. For the CDR3, the DNA is TGTGCCAGCAGCCTGCGGGGAACCTCTGGAAACACCATATATTTT. It specifies CASSLRGTSGNTIYF.

This clonotype was counted only a few times. The gene calls are TRBV29-1 and TRBJ1-1; maybe TRBD1 (6 bases). From germline, CDR1 is SQVTM and CDR2 ANQGSEA. The V and J ends lost 4 bases and 7 bases respectively, with 13 bases between them. The CDR3 is 12 residues long. The CDR3 region is CSVVGGRNEAFF. The CDR3 coding sequence is TGCAGCGTTGTAGGGGGTAGGAATGAAGCTTTCTTT.

This clonotype was observed a handful of times. DNA for the CDR3: TGTGCCAGCAGTTTAGACCCTAGCGGGAGTGTGACCTACGAGCAGTACTTC. Protein product: CASSLDPSGSVTYEQYF. This chain joins TRBV12-3 or TRBV12-4 and TRBJ2-7; TRBD2 matches 10 bases. Trimming took 1 base from V and 2 from J; bases not matched to a gene: 8. The CDR3 is 17 amino acids.

The J gene is TRBJ2-3, the V gene TRBV6-5; 7 bases fit TRBD2. V shed 6 bases and J 6 bases; nucleotides not matched to a gene: 3. The CDR3 is 12 residues long. Germline lookup yields CDR1 MNHEY and CDR2 SVGAGI. CDR3 region: CASSPGGDTQYF. CDR3 bases: TGTGCCAGCAGCCCCGGGGGGGATACGCAGTATTTT.

The chain uses TRBV5-1 and TRBJ2-1; 10 nucleotides line up with TRBD2. Germline V gives CDR1 SGHRS, CDR2 YFSETQ. The CDR3 length is 15 residues. V shed 3 bases and J 5 bases; nucleotides not matched to a gene: 5. The CDR3 reads CASSWTSGRNNEQFF. The CDR3 bases are TGCGCCAGCAGCTGGACTAGCGGCCGCAACAATGAGCAGTTCTTC.